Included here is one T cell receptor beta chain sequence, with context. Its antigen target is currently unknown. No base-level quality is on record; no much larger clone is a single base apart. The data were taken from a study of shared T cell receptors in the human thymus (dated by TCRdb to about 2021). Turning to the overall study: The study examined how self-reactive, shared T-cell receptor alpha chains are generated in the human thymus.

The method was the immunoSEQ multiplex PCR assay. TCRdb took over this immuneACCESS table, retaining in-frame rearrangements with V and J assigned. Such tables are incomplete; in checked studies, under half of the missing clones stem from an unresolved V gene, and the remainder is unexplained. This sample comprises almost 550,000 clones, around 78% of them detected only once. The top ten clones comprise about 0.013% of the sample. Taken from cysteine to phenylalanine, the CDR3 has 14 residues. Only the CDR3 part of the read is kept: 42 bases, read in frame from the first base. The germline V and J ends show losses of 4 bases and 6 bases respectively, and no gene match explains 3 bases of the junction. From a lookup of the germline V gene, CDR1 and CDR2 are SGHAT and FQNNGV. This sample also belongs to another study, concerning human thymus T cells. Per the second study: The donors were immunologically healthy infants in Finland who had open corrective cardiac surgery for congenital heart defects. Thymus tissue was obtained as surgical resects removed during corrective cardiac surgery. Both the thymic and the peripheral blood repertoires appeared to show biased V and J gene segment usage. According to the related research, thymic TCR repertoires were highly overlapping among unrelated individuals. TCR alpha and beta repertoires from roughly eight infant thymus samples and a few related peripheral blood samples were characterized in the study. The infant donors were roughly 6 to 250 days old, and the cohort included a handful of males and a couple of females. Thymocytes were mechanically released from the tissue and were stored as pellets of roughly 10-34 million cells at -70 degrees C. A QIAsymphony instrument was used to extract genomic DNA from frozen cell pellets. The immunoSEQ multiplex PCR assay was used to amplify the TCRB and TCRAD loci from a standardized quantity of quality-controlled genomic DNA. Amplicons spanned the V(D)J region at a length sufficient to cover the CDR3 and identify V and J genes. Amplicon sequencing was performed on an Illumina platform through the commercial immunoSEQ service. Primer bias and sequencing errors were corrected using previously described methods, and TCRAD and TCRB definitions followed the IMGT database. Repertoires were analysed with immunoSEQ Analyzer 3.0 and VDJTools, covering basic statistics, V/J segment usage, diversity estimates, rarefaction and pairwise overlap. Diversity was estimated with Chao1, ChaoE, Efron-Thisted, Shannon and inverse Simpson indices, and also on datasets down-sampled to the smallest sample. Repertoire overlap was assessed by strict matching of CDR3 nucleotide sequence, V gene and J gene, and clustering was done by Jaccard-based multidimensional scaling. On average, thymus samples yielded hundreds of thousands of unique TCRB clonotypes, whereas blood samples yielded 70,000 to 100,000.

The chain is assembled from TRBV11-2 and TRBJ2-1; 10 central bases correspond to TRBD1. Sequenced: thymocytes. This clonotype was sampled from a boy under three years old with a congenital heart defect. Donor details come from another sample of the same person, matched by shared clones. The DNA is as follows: TGTGCCAGCAGCTCGGGACAGGGGAGCAATGAGCAGTTCTTC. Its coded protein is CASSSGQGSNEQFF.